These 20 T cell receptor beta chains were sequenced from one sample in a study of response to subunit inactivated influenza vaccine. TCRdb re-derived calls from the RT-PCR reads in MiXCR, one entry per CDR3 protein. The profile shows about 700,000 distinct CDR3 sequences, approximately 14% of them singletons. Specimen: PBMCs from blood, collected 11 to 12 days after vaccination. The receptors come from a man between 45 and 60 years old who received an inactivated influenza vaccine.

The chain combines TRBV6-5 with TRBJ1-4; a weak D match, TRBD1 (6 bases). V gave up 4 bases and J gave up 6 bases, with 15 bases separating them. The CDR3 length is 15 residues. Germline assignment: CDR1 MNHEY and CDR2 SVGAGI. In nucleotides, the CDR3 is TGTGCCAGCAGTTTTTTGGCCAGGGGAGATGAAAAACTGTTTTTT. The encoded protein is CASSFLARGDEKLFF.

The chain has TRBV12-3 or TRBV12-4 and TRBJ2-5; weak D call: TRBD2 (7 bases). The CDR3 has 14 residues. Trimming took 6 bases from V and 5 from J, leaving 16 bases between them. CDR3 DNA sequence: TGTGCCAGCAGACCGGGGGCGGGGGCCGAGACCCAGTACTTC. Protein product: CASRPGAGAETQYF.

This clonotype was picked up a small number of times. This rearrangement joins TRBV6-5 to TRBJ2-2; a weak D match, TRBD2 (6 bases). The germline V gene encodes CDR1 MNHEY and CDR2 SVGAGI. With 4 bases removed from V and 0 bases from J, the gap between germline ends came to 12 bases. The CDR3 has 16 residues. CDR3 bases: TGTGCCAGCAGTTCCCCCGGGGGAGCGAACACCGGGGAGCTGTTTTTT. Translated, it gives CASSSPGGANTGELFF.

The table lists this clonotype with a few counts. This rearrangement joins TRBV19 to TRBJ1-1; TRBD1 matches at 10 bases. The CDR3 is 15 amino acids. CDR1 and CDR2 from the germline V gene are LNHDA and SQIVND (reference sequence). Unmatched junction bases numbered 6, after V lost 3 bases and J lost 5 bases. CDR3 loop: CASSIFGTGATEAFF. The CDR3 DNA sequence: TGTGCCAGTAGTATTTTCGGGACAGGGGCTACTGAAGCTTTCTTT.

V usage is TRBV20-1 and J usage is TRBJ2-2; no clear D gene. V was cut by 5 bases and J by 3 bases, with 7 bases left in between. Germline values: CDR1 DFQATT, CDR2 SNEGSKA (reference sequence). This CDR3 is built from 12 residues. Written as DNA, the CDR3 is TGCAGTGCTCCAAGCGACACCGGGGAGCTGTTTTTT. Encoded protein: CSAPSDTGELFF.

The chain joins TRBV20-1 to TRBJ2-7, with TRBD1 matching 8 bases. The CDR3 runs 13 residues. Germline V gene data show CDR1 as DFQATT and CDR2 as SNEGSKA (reference sequence). Trimming at V came to 3 bases and at J to 4 bases, leaving 5 bases not matched to a gene. In nucleotides, the CDR3 is TGCAGTGCTAGGGACAGGGATAGGTACGAGCAGTACTTC. It translates to CSARDRDRYEQYF.

This clonotype was recorded many times. This chain links TRBV9 with TRBJ2-3; D call uncertain. CDR1 and CDR2 from the germline V gene are SGDLS and YYNGEE. This CDR3 region has 12 residues. Trimming removed 0 bases at V and 6 bases at J, with 5 bases between. The DNA of the CDR3 is TGTGCCAGCAGCGTAGGCTCCGATACGCAGTATTTT. Translation: CASSVGSDTQYF. Together with reference TRBV9 and TRBJ2-3, the CDR3 gives the full variable domain: DSGVTQTPKHLITATGQRVTLRCSPRSGDLSVYWYQQSLDQGLQFLIQYYNGEERAKGNILERFSAQQFPDLHSELNLSSLELGDSALYFCASSVGSDTQYFGPGTRLTVL.

This chain connects TRBV5-1 to TRBJ2-5, with D perhaps TRBD1 (6 bases). This CDR3 spans 16 amino acids. The germline gives CDR1 SGHRS, CDR2 YFSETQ. The germline V and J ends were trimmed by 0 bases and 0 bases, with 12 bases remaining between them. The CDR3 sequence: CASSLVGTGYQETQYF. In nucleotides, the CDR3 is TGCGCCAGCAGCTTGGTGGGAACAGGGTACCAAGAGACCCAGTACTTC.

Only a few counts were recorded for this clonotype. The chain has TRBV15 and TRBJ2-7; 8 bases map to TRBD1. This CDR3 has 13 amino acids. Germline V gene sequence: CDR1 LNHNV, CDR2 YYDKDF (reference sequence). The V and J ends lost 4 bases and 6 bases, in that order; junction bases with no gene match: 5. Written as DNA, the CDR3 is TGTGCCACCAGCAACCGGACAGGGAGCGAGCAGTACTTC. It translates to CATSNRTGSEQYF.

The V and J genes are TRBV20-1 and TRBJ2-3; 7 bases align to TRBD1. This CDR3 is 14 amino acids long. The J segment lost 5 bases and the V segment lost 1 base, leaving 6 bases of the junction unmatched. Germline V gene sequence: CDR1 DFQATT, CDR2 SNEGSKA (reference sequence). CDR3 in DNA: TGCAGTGCTAGAGGCCGGGACAGACGAGATACGCAGTATTTT. It specifies CSARGRDRRDTQYF.

This clonotype was detected only a few times. The rearrangement joins TRBV3-1 to TRBJ2-6; a weak D match, TRBD1 (5 bases). The CDR3 contains 19 residues. The germline CDR1 and CDR2 sequences are LGHDT and YNNKEL (reference sequence). Trimming left V 1 base short and J 0 bases short, with 16 bases between. The CDR3 is CASSQATPGINSGANVLTF. CDR3 bases: TGTGCCAGCAGCCAAGCTACTCCAGGGATAAACTCTGGGGCCAACGTCCTGACTTTC.

The chain couples TRBV7-3 to TRBJ2-1; D gene uncertain. This CDR3 is built from 13 residues. V was pared by 1 base and J by 6 bases, with 7 bases between. Germline-derived CDR1 and CDR2 are SGHTA and FQGTGA. The CDR3 here is CASSLKSPNEQFF. As DNA, the CDR3 is TGTGCCAGCAGCTTAAAGTCCCCCAATGAGCAGTTCTTC.

This clonotype has more than one count but fewer than ten. The chain's CDR3 is CASSYDSNYEQYF. CDR3 nucleotides: TGTGCCAGCAGTTATGATAGTAACTACGAGCAGTACTTC. The V gene is TRBV6-5, the J gene TRBJ2-7; D not resolved. The CDR3 contains 13 residues. Per germline, CDR1 MNHEY and CDR2 SVGAGI. The V end was cut by 3 bases, the J end by 3 bases, with 9 bases between.

In its sample, this clonotype was seen a few times. V and J are TRBV6-2 or TRBV6-3 and TRBJ2-6; D gene unclear. Germline V gene lookup returns CDR1 MNHEY and CDR2 SVGEGT. V dropped 5 bases and J dropped 1 base, with 18 bases sitting between them. This CDR3 has 18 residues. CDR3 in DNA: TGTGCCAGCAGTACCCCTAAGGTGGACCAATCTGGGGCCAACGTCCTGACTTTC. Translated: CASSTPKVDQSGANVLTF.

The sample holds a few counts of this clonotype. The chain has TRBV4-2 and TRBJ2-7; 9 bases map to TRBD2. The CDR3 extends over 15 amino acids. Trimming removed 0 bases from V and 3 bases from J; junction bases left unmatched: 3. The V gene's germline CDR1 is LGHNA and CDR2 YNFKEQ. CDR3 amino acids: CASSQEISGGYEQYF. CDR3 bases: TGTGCCAGCAGCCAAGAAATTAGCGGGGGCTACGAGCAGTACTTC.

This clonotype was found a few times. The chain recombines TRBV12-3 or TRBV12-4 with TRBJ2-2; D is possibly TRBD1 or TRBD2 (6 bases each). CDR3 length: 15 residues. V was clipped by 6 bases and J by 3 bases, with 14 bases between them. The CDR3 nucleotides are TGTGCCAGCAGGCAAGGGGGGACGGACACCGGGGAGCTGTTTTTT. Its translation is CASRQGGTDTGELFF.

This clonotype has a handful of counts. The chain combines TRBV7-6 with TRBJ2-7, with D perhaps TRBD1 (6 bases). There are 13 residues in the CDR3. V lost 5 bases to trimming and J lost 3 bases, with 11 bases between them. Per the germline V gene, CDR1 is SGHVS and CDR2 is FNYEAQ. This CDR3 is CASSKTGNYEQYF. CDR3 sequence (DNA): TGTGCCAGCAGCAAAACAGGGAACTACGAGCAGTACTTC. The whole variable domain, filled in from reference TRBV7-6 and TRBJ2-7, reads GAGVSQSPRYKVTKRGQDVALRCDPISGHVSLYWYRQALGQGPEFLTYFNYEAQQDKSGLPNDRFSAERPEGSISTLTIQRTEQRDSAMYRCASSKTGNYEQYFGPGTRLTVT.

This clonotype was seen at least ten times. This rearrangement joins TRBV12-3 or TRBV12-4 to TRBJ2-2; 9 nucleotides agree with TRBD2. V dropped 3 bases and J dropped 3; count of bases not matched to a gene: 2. This CDR3 has 15 amino acids. CDR3 nucleotide sequence: TGTGCCAGCAGTTTGGGCGGGGGGGACACCGGGGAGCTGTTTTTT. Protein: CASSLGGGDTGELFF.

The V and J genes are TRBV20-1 and TRBJ2-1; 13 bases are shared with TRBD2. Trimming cost V 6 bases and J 0 bases; bases outside gene matches: 11. CDR1 is DFQATT and CDR2 is SNEGSKA in the germline V gene (reference sequence). This CDR3 region has 18 residues. CDR3 in amino acids: CSARGGLAGTLSYNEQFF. In DNA form, the CDR3 reads TGCAGTGCCCGAGGGGGACTAGCGGGGACCCTCTCCTACAATGAGCAGTTCTTC.

The V call is TRBV10-3, the J call TRBJ2-7; 9 positions match TRBD1. Germline V lookup: CDR1 ENHRY, CDR2 SYGVKD. The CDR3 is 15 amino acids. V lost 4 bases, J lost 3 bases, and 7 bases stayed unmatched. CDR3 DNA: TGTGCCATCAGTGTATCGGGACAGGGTAACTACGAGCAGTACTTC. Protein sequence: CAISVSGQGNYEQYF.